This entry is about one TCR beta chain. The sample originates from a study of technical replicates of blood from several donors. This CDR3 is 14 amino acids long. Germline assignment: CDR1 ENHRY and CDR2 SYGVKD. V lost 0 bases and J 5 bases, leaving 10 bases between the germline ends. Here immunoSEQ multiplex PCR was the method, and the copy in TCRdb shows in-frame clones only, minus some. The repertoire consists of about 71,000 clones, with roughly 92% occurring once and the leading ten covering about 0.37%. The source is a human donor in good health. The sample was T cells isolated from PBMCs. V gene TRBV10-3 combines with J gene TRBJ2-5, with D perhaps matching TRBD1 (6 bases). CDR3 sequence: CAISESRGIETQYF. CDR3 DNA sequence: TGTGCCATCAGTGAGTCAAGGGGGATTGAGACCCAGTACTTC.